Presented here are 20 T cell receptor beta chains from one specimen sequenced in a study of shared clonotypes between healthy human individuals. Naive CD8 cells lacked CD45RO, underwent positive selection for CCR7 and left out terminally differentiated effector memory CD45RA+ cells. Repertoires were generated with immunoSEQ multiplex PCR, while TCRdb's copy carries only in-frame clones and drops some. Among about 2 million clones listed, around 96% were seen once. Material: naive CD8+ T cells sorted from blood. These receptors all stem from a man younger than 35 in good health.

The CDR3 is CASSPKGAPGLAGDNEQFF. In DNA, the CDR3 is TGCGCCAGCAGTCCGAAGGGGGCCCCCGGACTAGCGGGAGACAATGAGCAGTTCTTC. The genes are TRBV5-1 and TRBJ2-1; 13 bases are a match to TRBD2. Trimming took 5 bases from V and 5 from J; bases not matched to a gene: 16. Germline V gene data show CDR1 as SGHRS and CDR2 as YFSETQ. CDR3 length: 19 residues.

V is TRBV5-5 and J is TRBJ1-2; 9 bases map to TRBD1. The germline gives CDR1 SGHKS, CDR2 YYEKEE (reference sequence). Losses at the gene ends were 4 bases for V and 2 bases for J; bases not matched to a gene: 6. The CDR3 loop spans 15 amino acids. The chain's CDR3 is CASSVRDRVNYGYTF. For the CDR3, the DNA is TGTGCCAGCAGCGTACGGGACAGGGTAAACTATGGCTACACCTTC.

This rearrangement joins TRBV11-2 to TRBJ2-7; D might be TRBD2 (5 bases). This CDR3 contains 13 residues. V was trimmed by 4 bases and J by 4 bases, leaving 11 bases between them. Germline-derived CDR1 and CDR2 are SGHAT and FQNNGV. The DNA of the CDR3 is TGTGCCAGCAGCTGGAGCGGAAATTACGAGCAGTACTTC. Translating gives CASSWSGNYEQYF.

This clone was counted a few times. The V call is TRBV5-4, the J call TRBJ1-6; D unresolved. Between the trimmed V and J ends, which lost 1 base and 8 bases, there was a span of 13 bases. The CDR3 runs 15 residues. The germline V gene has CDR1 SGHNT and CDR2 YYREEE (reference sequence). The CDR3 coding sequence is TGTGCCAGCAGCTTGTTGGGAACGGTGGATTCACCCCTCCACTTT. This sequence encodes CASSLLGTVDSPLHF.

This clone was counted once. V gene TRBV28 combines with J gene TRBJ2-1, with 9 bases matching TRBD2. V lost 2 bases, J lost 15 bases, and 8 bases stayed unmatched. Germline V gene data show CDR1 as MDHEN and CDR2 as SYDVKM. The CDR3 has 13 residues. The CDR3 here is CASSLTGTSSLFF. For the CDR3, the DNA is TGTGCCAGCAGTTTAACAGGGACTAGCTCGCTGTTCTTC.

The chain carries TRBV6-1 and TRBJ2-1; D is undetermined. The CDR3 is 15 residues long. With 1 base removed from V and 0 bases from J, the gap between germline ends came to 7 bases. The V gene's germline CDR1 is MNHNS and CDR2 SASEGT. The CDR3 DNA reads TGTGCCAGCAGTGAAGGCGAGAACTCCTACAATGAGCAGTTCTTC. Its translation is CASSEGENSYNEQFF.

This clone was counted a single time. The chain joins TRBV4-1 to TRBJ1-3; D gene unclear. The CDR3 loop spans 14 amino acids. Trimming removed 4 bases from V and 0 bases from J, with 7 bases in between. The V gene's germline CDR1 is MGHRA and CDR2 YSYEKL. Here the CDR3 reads CASSPVGSGNTIYF. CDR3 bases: TGCGCCAGCAGCCCCGTAGGCTCTGGAAACACCATATATTTT.

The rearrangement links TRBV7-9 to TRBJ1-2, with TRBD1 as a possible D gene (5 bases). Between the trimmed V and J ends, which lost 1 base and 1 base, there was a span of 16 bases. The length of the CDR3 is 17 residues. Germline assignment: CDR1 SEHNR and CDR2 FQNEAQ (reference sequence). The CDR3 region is CASSLEQAAGDNYGYTF. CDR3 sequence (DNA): TGTGCCAGCAGCTTAGAGCAGGCAGCGGGGGATAACTATGGCTACACCTTC.

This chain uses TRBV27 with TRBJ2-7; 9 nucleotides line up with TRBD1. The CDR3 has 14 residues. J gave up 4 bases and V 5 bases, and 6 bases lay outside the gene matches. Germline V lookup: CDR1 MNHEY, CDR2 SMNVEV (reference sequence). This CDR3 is CASSGGQGWYEQYF. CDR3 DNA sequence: TGTGCCAGCAGTGGGGGACAGGGATGGTACGAGCAGTACTTC.

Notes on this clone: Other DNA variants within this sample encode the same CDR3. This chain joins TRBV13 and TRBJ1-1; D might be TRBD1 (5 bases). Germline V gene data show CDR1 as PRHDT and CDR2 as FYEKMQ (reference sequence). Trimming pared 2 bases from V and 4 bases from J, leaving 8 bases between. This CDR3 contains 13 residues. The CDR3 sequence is CASSLRGGTEAFF. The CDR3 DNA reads TGTGCCAGCAGCTTAAGGGGAGGCACTGAAGCTTTCTTT.

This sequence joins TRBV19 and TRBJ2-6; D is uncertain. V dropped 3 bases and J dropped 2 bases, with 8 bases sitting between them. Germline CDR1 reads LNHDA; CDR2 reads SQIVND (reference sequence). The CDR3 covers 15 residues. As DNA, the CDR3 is TGTGCCAGTAGTATTGCGGAAGCTGGGGCCAACGTCCTGACTTTC. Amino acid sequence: CASSIAEAGANVLTF.

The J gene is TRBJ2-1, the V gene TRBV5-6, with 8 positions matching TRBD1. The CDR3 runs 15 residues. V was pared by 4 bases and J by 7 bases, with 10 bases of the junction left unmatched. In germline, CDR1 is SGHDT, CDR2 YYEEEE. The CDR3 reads CASSEAMDRENEQFF. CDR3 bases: TGTGCCAGCAGCGAGGCCATGGACAGGGAAAATGAGCAGTTCTTC. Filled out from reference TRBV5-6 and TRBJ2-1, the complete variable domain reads DAGVTQSPTHLIKTRGQQVTLRCSPKSGHDTVSWYQQALGQGPQFIFQYYEEEERQRGNFPDRFSGHQFPNYSSELNVNALLLGDSALYLCASSEAMDRENEQFFGPGTRLTVL.

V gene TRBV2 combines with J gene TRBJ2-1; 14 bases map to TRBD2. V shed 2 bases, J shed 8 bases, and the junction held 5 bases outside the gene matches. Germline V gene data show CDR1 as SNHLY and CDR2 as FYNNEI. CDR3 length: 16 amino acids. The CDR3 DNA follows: TGTGCCAGCAGTGAACCGGGACTAGCGGGAGTGGATGAGCAGTTCTTC. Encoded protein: CASSEPGLAGVDEQFF.

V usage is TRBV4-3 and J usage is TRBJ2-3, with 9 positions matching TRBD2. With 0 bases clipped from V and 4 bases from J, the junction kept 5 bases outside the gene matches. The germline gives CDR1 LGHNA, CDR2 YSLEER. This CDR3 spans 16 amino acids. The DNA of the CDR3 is TGCGCCAGCAGCCAAGATAAGGCGGGAGGGCCAGATACGCAGTATTTT. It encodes CASSQDKAGGPDTQYF.

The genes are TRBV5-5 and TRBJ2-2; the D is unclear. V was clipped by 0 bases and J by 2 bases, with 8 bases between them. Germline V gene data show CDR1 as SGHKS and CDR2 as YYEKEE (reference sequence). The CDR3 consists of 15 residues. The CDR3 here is CASSLGQDNTGELFF. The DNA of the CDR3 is TGTGCCAGCAGCTTGGGCCAGGATAACACCGGGGAGCTGTTTTTT.

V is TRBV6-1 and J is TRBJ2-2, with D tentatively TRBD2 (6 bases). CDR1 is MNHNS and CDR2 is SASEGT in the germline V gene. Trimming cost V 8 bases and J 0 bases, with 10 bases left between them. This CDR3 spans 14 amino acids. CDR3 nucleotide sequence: TGTGCCAGCGGGGACTGGTCGAACACCGGGGAGCTGTTTTTT. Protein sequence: CASGDWSNTGELFF.

The CDR3 region has the DNA TGTGCCAGCAGCTGGGGACAGGGGGTTGGAAACACCATATATTTT. It codes for CASSWGQGVGNTIYF. This chain links TRBV7-9 with TRBJ1-3, with TRBD1 matching 11 bases. This CDR3 is built from 15 residues. Germline CDR1 is SEHNR and CDR2 is FQNEAQ (reference sequence). V lost 4 bases to trimming and J lost 3 bases; unmatched junction nucleotides: 2.

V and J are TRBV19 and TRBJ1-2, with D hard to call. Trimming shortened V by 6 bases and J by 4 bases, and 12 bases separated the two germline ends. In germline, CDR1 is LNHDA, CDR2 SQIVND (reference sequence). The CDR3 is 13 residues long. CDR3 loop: CASSLDYSYGYTF. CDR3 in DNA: TGTGCCAGTAGCTTGGACTACTCCTATGGCTACACCTTC.

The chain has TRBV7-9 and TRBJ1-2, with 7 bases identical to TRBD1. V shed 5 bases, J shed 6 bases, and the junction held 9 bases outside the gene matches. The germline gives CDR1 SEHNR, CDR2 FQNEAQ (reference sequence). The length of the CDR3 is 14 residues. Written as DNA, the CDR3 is TGTGCCAGCAGCCGAGGGACAGATCAACATGGCTACACCTTC. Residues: CASSRGTDQHGYTF.

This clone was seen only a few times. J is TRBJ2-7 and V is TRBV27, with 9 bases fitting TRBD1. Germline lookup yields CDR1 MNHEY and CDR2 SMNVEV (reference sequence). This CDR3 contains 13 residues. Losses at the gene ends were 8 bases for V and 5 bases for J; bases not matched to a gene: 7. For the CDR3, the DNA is TGTGCCAGCCGCCGGGACAGGGAACACGAGCAGTACTTC. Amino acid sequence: CASRRDREHEQYF.